A selection of T cell receptor beta chains follows, all from one sample in a study of blood T cell repertoires in COVID-19. Profiling relied on immunoSEQ multiplex PCR, and the TCRdb table lists in-frame clones only, not all of them. The data contain 350,000 to 400,000 clones, about 86% of them singletons. Sequenced input: peripheral blood. These receptors all come from a woman aged 60 to 75 with COVID-19, enrolled during active disease. Each CDR3 is given with its conserved first and last residue. A D gene is named only where the DNA matches it firmly. Clone sizes are given selectively: once, few, many, or a class where the clone is expanded.

clone size,D gene,V gene,J gene,CDR3 protein,CDR3 DNA
-,-,TRBV7-8,TRBJ1-2,CASSLAVRVGYTF,TGTGCCAGCAGCTTAGCAGTGAGGGTAGGCTACACCTTC
-,-,TRBV5-6,TRBJ2-7,CASSSHYEQYF,TGTGCCAGCAGCTCACATTACGAGCAGTACTTC
-,TRBD1,TRBV5-6,TRBJ1-2,CASSFRPGGGYGYTF,TGTGCCAGCAGCTTTCGACCAGGGGGAGGCTATGGCTACACCTTC
-,-,TRBV7-2,TRBJ1-1,CASSLQTGMNTEAFF,TGTGCCAGCAGCTTACAGACAGGTATGAACACTGAAGCTTTCTTT
-,-,TRBV4-2,TRBJ1-1,CASSQDPGNTEAFF,TGTGCCAGCAGCCAAGATCCCGGGAACACTGAAGCTTTCTTT
-,TRBD2,TRBV13,TRBJ2-5,CASSLSGGDGETQYF,TGTGCCAGCAGCTTAAGCGGGGGGGATGGAGAGACCCAGTACTTC
-,-,TRBV2,TRBJ1-2,CASSEGPSYGYTF,TGTGCCAGCAGTGAAGGTCCCAGTTATGGCTACACCTTC
-,TRBD2,TRBV9,TRBJ2-7,CASSARGAGGPEQYF,TGTGCCAGCAGCGCCAGAGGAGCGGGGGGGCCCGAGCAGTACTTC
-,-,TRBV29-1,TRBJ1-2,CSVGTDYGYTF,TGCAGCGTTGGGACAGATTATGGCTACACCTTC
many,-,TRBV2,TRBJ2-1,CASKISLYNEQFF,TGTGCCAGCAAGATTAGCCTCTACAATGAGCAGTTCTTC
-,TRBD2,TRBV10-1,TRBJ2-3,CASSAGTSGEDTQYF,TGCGCCAGCAGTGCCGGGACTAGCGGGGAGGATACGCAGTATTTT
-,-,TRBV6-5,TRBJ1-4,CASRENNEKLFF,TGTGCCAGCAGGGAGAATAATGAAAAACTGTTTTTT
-,-,TRBV6-2/TRBV6-3,TRBJ1-2,CASSYLSPGDVYGYTF,TGTGCCAGCAGTTACCTGAGTCCAGGGGATGTCTATGGCTACACCTTC
-,-,TRBV5-6,TRBJ1-2,CASEVGSYGYTF,TGTGCCAGCGAGGTGGGGAGCTATGGCTACACCTTC
-,-,TRBV7-3,TRBJ2-7,CASSLGQTHPYEQYF,TGTGCCAGCAGCTTAGGGCAGACACATCCCTACGAGCAGTACTTC
few,-,TRBV7-9,TRBJ1-1,CASSLQVNTEAFF,TGTGCCAGCAGCCTACAGGTGAACACTGAAGCTTTCTTT
-,-,TRBV27,TRBJ2-2,CASKKSYVLADRELFF,TGTGCCAGCAAAAAATCGTACGTTTTGGCAGACAGGGAGCTGTTTTTT
-,-,TRBV5-1,TRBJ1-4,CASRYTSEKLFF,TGCGCCAGCAGGTACACGTCAGAAAAACTGTTTTTT
-,-,TRBV12-1,TRBJ1-5,CASSFPPPGDRSNQPQHF,TGTGCCAGCAGCTTTCCACCCCCGGGGGATAGAAGCAATCAGCCCCAGCATTTT
-,-,TRBV2,TRBJ1-4,CASSDAYSGEKLFF,TGTGCCAGCAGTGATGCGTATTCGGGTGAAAAACTGTTTTTT